These T cell receptor beta chains were read from a single sample in a study of shared clonotypes between healthy human individuals. Produced via immunoSEQ multiplex PCR; TCRdb's table is partial and in-frame only. Here the sample spans hundreds of thousands of clones, roughly 95% being singletons. Sequenced input: naive CD8+ T cells sorted from blood. The receptors were gathered from a woman in her 30s in good health. CDR3s include the opening cysteine and the closing phenylalanine or tryptophan. The D gene is left open where the match is weak. Clone size is stated in some rows and not others, as once, few, many or a class when expanded.

D gene: .
clone size: once
J gene: TRBJ1-1
V gene: TRBV15
CDR3 protein: CATRQGRGIGTEAFF
CDR3 DNA: TGTGCCACCAGACAAGGCCGGGGGATCGGCACTGAAGCTTTCTTT

D gene: TRBD1
clone size: .
J gene: TRBJ2-7
V gene: TRBV28
CDR3 protein: CASSNPRDRRSYEQYF
CDR3 DNA: TGTGCCAGCAGCAACCCCCGGGACAGAAGATCTTACGAGCAGTACTTC

D gene: .
clone size: .
J gene: TRBJ1-4
V gene: TRBV28
CDR3 protein: CASSSFVANEKLFF
CDR3 DNA: TGTGCCAGCAGTTCGTTTGTCGCTAATGAAAAACTGTTTTTT

D gene: TRBD2
clone size: .
J gene: TRBJ2-3
V gene: TRBV27
CDR3 protein: CASTGLSTDTQYF
CDR3 DNA: TGTGCCAGCACGGGACTAAGCACAGATACGCAGTATTTT

D gene: .
clone size: .
J gene: TRBJ2-1
V gene: TRBV6-1
CDR3 protein: CASGDDTMEQFF
CDR3 DNA: TGTGCCAGCGGGGACGACACAATGGAGCAGTTCTTC

D gene: .
clone size: .
J gene: TRBJ1-1
V gene: TRBV11-2
CDR3 protein: CASPPWAGAIPFF
CDR3 DNA: TGTGCCAGCCCCCCGTGGGCGGGGGCGATACCTTTCTTT

D gene: .
clone size: .
J gene: TRBJ1-2
V gene: TRBV25-1
CDR3 protein: CASSEAHGYTF
CDR3 DNA: TGTGCCAGCAGTGAAGCACATGGCTACACCTTC

D gene: TRBD1
clone size: .
J gene: TRBJ2-5
V gene: TRBV27
CDR3 protein: CASSGDREWETQYF
CDR3 DNA: TGTGCCAGCAGTGGGGACAGGGAATGGGAGACCCAGTACTTC

D gene: .
clone size: .
J gene: TRBJ1-2
V gene: TRBV27
CDR3 protein: CASGRLGVYYTF
CDR3 DNA: TGTGCCAGCGGCCGTTTGGGGGTATACTACACCTTC

D gene: .
clone size: .
J gene: TRBJ1-2
V gene: TRBV27
CDR3 protein: CASRVQDSANYGYTF
CDR3 DNA: TGTGCCAGCAGAGTTCAGGACAGCGCTAACTATGGCTACACCTTC

D gene: TRBD2
clone size: .
J gene: TRBJ2-7
V gene: TRBV27
CDR3 protein: CASSSPAGVRYEQYF
CDR3 DNA: TGTGCCAGCAGTTCCCCAGCGGGAGTCCGCTACGAGCAGTACTTC

D gene: .
clone size: .
J gene: TRBJ2-7
V gene: TRBV10-1
CDR3 protein: CASSEFLGNYEQYF
CDR3 DNA: TGCGCCAGCAGTGAGTTTTTGGGGAACTACGAGCAGTACTTC

D gene: .
clone size: .
J gene: TRBJ2-7
V gene: TRBV9
CDR3 protein: CASSVGGISYEQYF
CDR3 DNA: TGTGCCAGCAGCGTAGGGGGGATTTCCTACGAGCAGTACTTC

D gene: TRBD2
clone size: .
J gene: TRBJ2-1
V gene: TRBV14
CDR3 protein: CASSHRTSVLNEQFF
CDR3 DNA: TGTGCCAGCAGCCACAGGACTAGCGTTTTGAATGAGCAGTTCTTC

D gene: TRBD1
clone size: .
J gene: TRBJ1-2
V gene: TRBV7-3
CDR3 protein: CASSLTGTGNYGYTF
CDR3 DNA: TGTGCCAGCAGCTTAACCGGGACAGGGAACTATGGCTACACCTTC

D gene: .
clone size: .
J gene: TRBJ2-7
V gene: TRBV4-1
CDR3 protein: CASRAKGGSYEQYF
CDR3 DNA: TGCGCCAGCAGGGCGAAGGGGGGTTCCTACGAGCAGTACTTC

D gene: .
clone size: .
J gene: TRBJ1-1
V gene: TRBV28
CDR3 protein: CASSSEIPGSPEAFF
CDR3 DNA: TGTGCCAGCAGTTCAGAGATCCCCGGTTCGCCTGAAGCTTTCTTT

D gene: TRBD2
clone size: .
J gene: TRBJ2-7
V gene: TRBV9
CDR3 protein: CASSVDAGGSYEQYF
CDR3 DNA: TGTGCCAGCAGCGTAGATGCGGGAGGAAGCTACGAGCAGTACTTC

D gene: .
clone size: .
J gene: TRBJ2-5
V gene: TRBV11-2
CDR3 protein: CASSPGRLARIRETQYF
CDR3 DNA: TGTGCCAGCAGCCCAGGACGTCTAGCGCGTATTCGGGAGACCCAGTACTTC

D gene: TRBD2
clone size: .
J gene: TRBJ2-1
V gene: TRBV29-1
CDR3 protein: CSVEDPAGEHNEQFF
CDR3 DNA: TGCAGCGTTGAAGATCCGGCGGGAGAGCACAATGAGCAGTTCTTC

D gene: TRBD1
clone size: .
J gene: TRBJ2-7
V gene: TRBV19
CDR3 protein: CASSQGQSVTYEQYF
CDR3 DNA: TGTGCCAGTAGCCAGGGACAGTCCGTCACTTACGAGCAGTACTTC

D gene: .
clone size: .
J gene: TRBJ2-7
V gene: TRBV21-1
CDR3 protein: CASSKVMASGSYEQYF
CDR3 DNA: TGTGCCAGCAGCAAAGTTATGGCTAGCGGGAGTTACGAGCAGTACTTC

D gene: TRBD2
clone size: .
J gene: TRBJ2-1
V gene: TRBV7-6
CDR3 protein: CASSIGSGKGNEQFF
CDR3 DNA: TGTGCCAGCAGCATAGGTAGCGGGAAAGGGAATGAGCAGTTCTTC

D gene: .
clone size: once
J gene: TRBJ2-7
V gene: TRBV11-2
CDR3 protein: CASSLVGGGVSYEQYF
CDR3 DNA: TGTGCCAGCAGCTTAGTAGGGGGAGGGGTATCCTACGAGCAGTACTTC

D gene: TRBD2
clone size: .
J gene: TRBJ2-3
V gene: TRBV19
CDR3 protein: CASSIVQLAGGTDTQYF
CDR3 DNA: TGTGCCAGTAGTATAGTGCAACTAGCGGGAGGGACAGATACGCAGTATTTT

D gene: .
clone size: .
J gene: TRBJ1-1
V gene: TRBV4-1
CDR3 protein: CASSQGQNTEAFF
CDR3 DNA: TGCGCCAGCAGCCAGGGACAGAACACTGAAGCTTTCTTT

D gene: TRBD1
clone size: .
J gene: TRBJ2-5
V gene: TRBV11-2
CDR3 protein: CASSLIPTGPRETQYF
CDR3 DNA: TGTGCCAGCAGCTTAATCCCGACAGGGCCTCGGGAGACCCAGTACTTC

D gene: TRBD2
clone size: .
J gene: TRBJ2-1
V gene: TRBV6-6
CDR3 protein: CASSPGLAEQFF
CDR3 DNA: TGTGCCAGCAGTCCTGGACTAGCTGAGCAGTTCTTC

D gene: TRBD2
clone size: .
J gene: TRBJ2-4
V gene: TRBV5-8
CDR3 protein: CASSATITSGRKYF
CDR3 DNA: TGTGCCAGCAGCGCAACTATAACTAGCGGGAGAAAGTACTTC

D gene: .
clone size: .
J gene: TRBJ2-1
V gene: TRBV19
CDR3 protein: CATGDLSSYNEQFF
CDR3 DNA: TGTGCCACCGGGGACTTGAGCTCCTACAATGAGCAGTTCTTC

D gene: .
clone size: .
J gene: TRBJ2-7
V gene: TRBV21-1
CDR3 protein: CASSAREWRSYEQYF
CDR3 DNA: TGTGCCAGCAGCGCTCGGGAGTGGCGCTCCTACGAGCAGTACTTC

D gene: .
clone size: .
J gene: TRBJ1-4
V gene: TRBV27
CDR3 protein: CASSSGDPDNEKLFF
CDR3 DNA: TGTGCCAGCAGTTCCGGGGACCCCGATAATGAAAAACTGTTTTTT

D gene: TRBD1
clone size: once
J gene: TRBJ1-1
V gene: TRBV13
CDR3 protein: CASSLGTVTEAFF
CDR3 DNA: TGTGCCAGCAGCCTAGGGACAGTCACTGAAGCTTTCTTT

D gene: .
clone size: .
J gene: TRBJ2-7
V gene: TRBV7-8
CDR3 protein: CASSIGGYEQYF
CDR3 DNA: TGTGCCAGCAGCATAGGGGGCTACGAGCAGTACTTC

D gene: .
clone size: .
J gene: TRBJ1-1
V gene: TRBV9
CDR3 protein: CASSGPFAENTEAFF
CDR3 DNA: TGTGCCAGCAGCGGTCCTTTTGCCGAGAACACTGAAGCTTTCTTT

D gene: .
clone size: .
J gene: TRBJ1-5
V gene: TRBV19
CDR3 protein: CASMEGNQPQHF
CDR3 DNA: TGTGCCAGTATGGAGGGGAATCAGCCCCAGCATTTT